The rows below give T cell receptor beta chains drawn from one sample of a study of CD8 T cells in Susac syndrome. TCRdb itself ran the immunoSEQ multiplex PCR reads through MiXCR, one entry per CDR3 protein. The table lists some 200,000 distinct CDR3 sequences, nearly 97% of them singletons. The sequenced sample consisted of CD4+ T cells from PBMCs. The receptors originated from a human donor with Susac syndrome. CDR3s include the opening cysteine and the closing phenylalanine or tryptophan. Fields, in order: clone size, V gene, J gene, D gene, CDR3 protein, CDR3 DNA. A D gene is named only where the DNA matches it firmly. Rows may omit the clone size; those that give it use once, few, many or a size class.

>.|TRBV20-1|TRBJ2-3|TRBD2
CSARTSGNTDTQYF
TGCAGTGCTAGAACTAGCGGGAACACAGATACGCAGTATTTT
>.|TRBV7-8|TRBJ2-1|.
CASSPSDLNEQFF
TGTGCCAGCAGCCCGTCCGATCTCAATGAGCAGTTCTTC
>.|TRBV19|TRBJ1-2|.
CASTADLGYGYTF
TGTGCCAGTACCGCCGATTTGGGCTATGGCTACACCTTC
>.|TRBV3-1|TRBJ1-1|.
CASRDQGSGTEAFF
TGTGCCAGCAGAGACCAGGGGAGCGGCACTGAAGCTTTCTTT
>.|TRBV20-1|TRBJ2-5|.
CSANAGEETQYF
TGCAGTGCTAATGCAGGGGAAGAGACCCAGTACTTC
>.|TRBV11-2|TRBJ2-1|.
CASRHTSWGVPYNEQFF
TGTGCCAGCAGGCATACCAGCTGGGGGGTCCCCTACAATGAGCAGTTCTTC
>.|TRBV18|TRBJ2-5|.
CASGDIQETQYF
TGTGCCAGCGGAGACATACAAGAGACCCAGTACTTC
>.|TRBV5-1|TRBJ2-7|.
CASSPGAEDEQYF
TGCGCCAGCAGTCCGGGGGCAGAAGACGAGCAGTACTTC
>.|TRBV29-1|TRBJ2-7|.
CSVEEAYEQYF
TGCAGCGTTGAAGAGGCCTACGAGCAGTACTTC
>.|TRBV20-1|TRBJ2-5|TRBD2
CSATGLAGAETQYF
TGCAGTGCTACTGGACTAGCGGGGGCAGAGACCCAGTACTTC
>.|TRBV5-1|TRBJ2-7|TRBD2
CASSFTSGGGREQYF
TGCGCCAGCAGCTTCACTAGCGGGGGGGGCCGGGAGCAGTACTTC
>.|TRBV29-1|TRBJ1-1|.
CSVSRPRAFF
TGCAGCGTTTCCCGCCCACGAGCTTTCTTT
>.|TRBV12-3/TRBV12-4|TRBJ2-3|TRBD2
CASSPSIWGGGFTDTQYF
TGTGCCAGCAGCCCCTCGATTTGGGGGGGTGGGTTCACAGATACGCAGTATTTT
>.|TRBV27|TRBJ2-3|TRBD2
CASSIIAGWGSDTQYF
TGTGCCAGCAGTATCATAGCGGGGTGGGGGTCAGATACGCAGTATTTT
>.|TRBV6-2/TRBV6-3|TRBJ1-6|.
CASSRQHHINRVLDSPLHF
TGTGCCAGCAGCCGACAACACCATATCAACAGGGTTTTGGATTCACCCCTCCACTTT
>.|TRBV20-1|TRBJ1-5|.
CSASPGNQPQHF
TGCAGTGCTAGTCCGGGTAATCAGCCCCAGCATTTT
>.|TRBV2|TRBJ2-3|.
CASSGPKADTDTQYF
TGTGCCAGCAGTGGGCCAAAAGCGGACACAGATACGCAGTATTTT
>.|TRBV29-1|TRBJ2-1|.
CSVVENNNEQFF
TGCAGCGTTGTGGAGAACAACAATGAGCAGTTCTTC
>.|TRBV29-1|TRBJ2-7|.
CSVEDGGASYEQYF
TGCAGCGTTGAAGATGGGGGGGCTTCCTACGAGCAGTACTTC
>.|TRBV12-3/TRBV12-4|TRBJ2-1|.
CASSLGTVDRNEQFF
TGTGCCAGCAGTCTCGGGACGGTGGATAGGAATGAGCAGTTCTTC
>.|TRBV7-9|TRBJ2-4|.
CASSLNVGGGNIQYF
TGTGCCAGCAGCTTAAACGTAGGGGGGGGAAACATTCAGTACTTC
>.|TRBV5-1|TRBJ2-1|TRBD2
CASSRNSGGVEQFF
TGCGCCAGCAGTCGGAATAGCGGGGGCGTTGAGCAGTTCTTC
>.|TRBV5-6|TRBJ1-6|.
CASSLIHGSSSPLHF
TGTGCCAGCAGCTTGATCCACGGATCCAGTTCACCCCTCCACTTT
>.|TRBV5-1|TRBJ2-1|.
CASSLTAPSGEQFF
TGCGCCAGCAGCCTCACGGCCCCCTCGGGTGAGCAGTTCTTC
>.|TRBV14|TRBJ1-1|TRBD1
CASSQVGDRKAFF
TGTGCCAGCAGCCAAGTAGGGGACAGAAAAGCTTTCTTT
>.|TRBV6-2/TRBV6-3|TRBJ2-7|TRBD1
CASRGQGVSYEQYF
TGTGCCAGCAGAGGACAGGGGGTCTCCTACGAGCAGTACTTC
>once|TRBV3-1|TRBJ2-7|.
CASGSIYEQYF
TGTGCCAGCGGTTCGATCTACGAGCAGTACTTC
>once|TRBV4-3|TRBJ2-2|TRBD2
CASSPQGGANTGELFF
TGCGCCAGCAGCCCGCAGGGAGGGGCGAACACCGGGGAGCTGTTTTTT
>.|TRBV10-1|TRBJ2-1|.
CASSEFEGKQQFF
TGCGCCAGCAGTGAGTTTGAGGGAAAGCAGCAGTTCTTC
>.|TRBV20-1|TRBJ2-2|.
CSATGPGGTGELFF
TGCAGTGCTACGGGTCCCGGAGGCACCGGGGAGCTGTTTTTT
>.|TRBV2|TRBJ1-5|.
CASSDNTGGSNQPQHF
TGTGCCAGCAGTGACAATACCGGAGGGAGCAATCAGCCCCAGCATTTT
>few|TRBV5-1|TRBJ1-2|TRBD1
CASSSEPGGANYGYTF
TGCGCCAGCAGCTCGGAGCCAGGGGGCGCAAACTATGGCTACACCTTC
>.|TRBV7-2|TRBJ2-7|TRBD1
CASSLEWTGTYEQYF
TGTGCCAGCAGCTTAGAGTGGACAGGGACCTACGAGCAGTACTTC
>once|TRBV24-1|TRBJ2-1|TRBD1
CATSTGDRDYANEQFF
TGTGCCACCAGTACGGGGGACAGGGATTACGCCAATGAGCAGTTCTTC
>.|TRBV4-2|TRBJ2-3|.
CASSQSAPDTQYF
TGTGCCAGCAGCCAATCTGCTCCAGATACGCAGTATTTT
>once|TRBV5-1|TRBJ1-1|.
CASASGSFMNTEAFF
TGCGCCAGCGCCTCAGGGAGCTTCATGAACACTGAAGCTTTCTTT
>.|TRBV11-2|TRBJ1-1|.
CASSLITGMNTEAFF
TGTGCCAGCAGCTTAATTACAGGGATGAACACTGAAGCTTTCTTT
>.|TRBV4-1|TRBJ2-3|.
CASSQGLVQYF
TGCGCCAGCAGCCAGGGGTTAGTGCAGTATTTT
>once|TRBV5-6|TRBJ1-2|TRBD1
CASSLLDRGHYGYTF
TGTGCCAGCAGCTTGCTTGACAGGGGGCATTATGGCTACACCTTC
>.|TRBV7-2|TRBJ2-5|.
CASSPPGVQETQYF
TGTGCCAGCAGCCCCCCGGGGGTTCAAGAGACCCAGTACTTC